Following are 17 T cell receptor beta chains from one sample sequenced in a study of radiotherapy plus CTLA-4 blockade in lung cancer (dated 2018 in TCRdb). The library was obtained by the immunoSEQ multiplex PCR assay. TCRdb stores this immuneACCESS table with in-frame sequences only. Part of the clones is absent; in the studies checked, under half of the shortfall reflects unresolved V genes, and no reason is known for the rest. In all, the sample holds roughly 80,000 clones, and roughly 80% of those were seen once. Clones ranked in the top ten supply 9.5% to 10% of the sample. Sequencing was performed on peripheral blood, taken from a patient treated with radiotherapy plus ipilimumab. All receptors derive from a human donor with non-small cell lung cancer whose response to radiotherapy plus ipilimumab could not be evaluated.

The CDR3 sequence is CASSPQVTGNTIYF. CDR3 nucleotide sequence: TGTGCCAGCAGTCCTCAGGTGACTGGAAACACCATATATTTT. The gene calls are TRBV27 and TRBJ1-3; D ambiguous. The CDR3 extends over 14 amino acids. The V and J ends lost 5 bases and 2 bases respectively, with 10 bases between them. In germline, CDR1 is MNHEY, CDR2 SMNVEV (reference sequence).

The chain joins TRBV7-3 to TRBJ1-2; 8 bases match TRBD1. CDR1 and CDR2 (germline): SGHTA, FQGTGA. Trimming took 5 bases from V and 8 from J; bases not matched to a gene: 10. This CDR3 is built from 14 residues. In nucleotides, the CDR3 is TGTGCCAGCAGCCAAGGGGGGACAGGTGGCGGCTACACCTTC. The encoded protein is CASSQGGTGGGYTF.

This chain connects TRBV15 to TRBJ2-7, with 7 bases matching TRBD2. With V trimmed by 0 bases and J by 3 bases, 2 bases remained unmatched. Per germline, CDR1 LNHNV and CDR2 YYDKDF (reference sequence). This CDR3 region has 14 residues. The CDR3 reads CATSRDASGYEQYF. CDR3 sequence (DNA): TGTGCCACCAGCAGAGATGCTAGCGGCTACGAGCAGTACTTC.

V is TRBV7-6 and J is TRBJ2-7, with 9 bases lining up with TRBD1. Germline CDR1 SGHVS, CDR2 FNYEAQ. This CDR3 has 17 residues. V lost 1 base and J lost 1; bases outside the gene matches: 8. The CDR3 nucleotides are TGTGCCAGCAGCTTAGTGGCGGCCGGGACAGGGTCCTACGAGCAGTACTTC. Translating gives CASSLVAAGTGSYEQYF. The full variable domain, completed using reference TRBV7-6 and TRBJ2-7, is GAGVSQSPRYKVTKRGQDVALRCDPISGHVSLYWYRQALGQGPEFLTYFNYEAQQDKSGLPNDRFSAERPEGSISTLTIQRTEQRDSAMYRCASSLVAAGTGSYEQYFGPGTRLTVT.

The chain has TRBV14 and TRBJ2-7, with 8 bases lining up with TRBD1. The J segment lost 11 bases and the V segment lost 1 base, leaving 10 bases of the junction unmatched. This CDR3 is built from 14 residues. Looked up from germline, CDR1 is SGHDN and CDR2 is FVKESK. CDR3 bases: TGTGCCAGCAGCCAAGCCACCATTGGACAGGGAAAGTACTTC. This encodes CASSQATIGQGKYF.

This chain connects TRBV28 to TRBJ1-6, with 7 bases that match TRBD1. This CDR3 region has 15 residues. V lost 9 bases to trimming and J lost 4 bases; unmatched junction nucleotides: 9. Germline V lookup: CDR1 MDHEN, CDR2 SYDVKM. The CDR3 coding sequence is TGTGCCAGTTTGATCTCAGGGGGTTATAATTCACCCCTCCACTTT. Translated: CASLISGGYNSPLHF. The full variable domain, in which reference TRBV28 and TRBJ1-6 provide the parts outside the CDR3, is DVKVTQSSRYLVKRTGEKVFLECVQDMDHENMFWYRQDPGLGLRLIYFSYDVKMKEKGDIPEGYSVSREKKERFSLILESASTNQTSMYLCASLISGGYNSPLHFGNGTRLTVT.

This sequence joins TRBV27 and TRBJ1-1, with a tentative D call TRBD1 (6 bases). The CDR3 has 14 residues. Looked up from germline, CDR1 is MNHEY and CDR2 is SMNVEV (reference sequence). The V end was cut by 6 bases, the J end by 4 bases, with 15 bases between. This CDR3 reads CASRPNRVGTEAFF. Written as DNA, the CDR3 is TGTGCCAGCAGGCCGAACAGGGTTGGCACTGAAGCTTTCTTT.

This chain connects TRBV5-1 to TRBJ1-6; tentatively, D is TRBD1 (6 bases). Per germline, CDR1 SGHRS and CDR2 YFSETQ. The CDR3 totals 14 residues. Trimming removed 4 bases at V and 9 bases at J, with 14 bases between. The CDR3 sequence: CASSLGQNPSPLHF. The CDR3 DNA sequence: TGCGCCAGCAGCCTCGGACAGAACCCTTCACCCCTCCACTTT.

CDR3 bases: TGTGCCTGGAGTGGCACTGCCACACTCCGACCAGGGCCCGGGGGTGGCAATCAGCCCCAGCATTTT. Its protein is CAWSGTATLRPGPGGGNQPQHF. The rearrangement joins TRBV30 to TRBJ1-5; the D gene is possibly TRBD1 (5 bases). V was clipped by 1 base and J by 2 bases, with 33 bases between them. The CDR3 has 22 amino acids. The germline gives CDR1 GTSNPN, CDR2 SVGIG (reference sequence).

The chain has TRBV19 and TRBJ1-2, with D perhaps matching TRBD1 (5 bases). V was cut by 2 bases and J by 2 bases, with 9 bases left in between. The germline V gene encodes CDR1 LNHDA and CDR2 SQIVND (reference sequence). The CDR3 runs 14 residues. CDR3 nucleotide sequence: TGTGCCAGTAGTATAAACACAGGAAACTATGGCTACACCTTC. This sequence encodes CASSINTGNYGYTF. Drawing the rest from reference TRBV19 and TRBJ1-2, the complete variable domain is DGGITQSPKYLFRKEGQNVTLSCEQNLNHDAMYWYRQDPGQGLRLIYYSQIVNDFQKGDIAEGYSVSREKKESFPLTVTSAQKNPTAFYLCASSINTGNYGYTFGSGTRLTVV.

The rearrangement links TRBV6-1 to TRBJ2-1, with TRBD1 matching 8 bases. CDR3 length equals 13 residues. From germline, CDR1 is MNHNS and CDR2 SASEGT. V shed 3 bases, J shed 11 bases, and the junction held 6 bases outside the gene matches. Written as DNA, the CDR3 is TGTGCCAGCAGTGACCCGGGACAGGAAAAGCAGTTCTTC. Residues: CASSDPGQEKQFF.

The CDR3 sequence: CAWSVEHSGEQYF. The CDR3 DNA follows: TGTGCCTGGAGCGTCGAGCACTCAGGCGAGCAGTACTTC. The J gene is TRBJ2-7, the V gene TRBV30; D is undetermined. Trimming took off 3 bases at V and 6 bases at J, with 15 bases between the two ends. The germline V gene encodes CDR1 GTSNPN and CDR2 SVGIG (reference sequence). The CDR3 is 13 amino acids.

The chain couples TRBV5-1 to TRBJ2-7, with a possible D match to TRBD2 (6 bases). Germline lookup yields CDR1 SGHRS and CDR2 YFSETQ. V lost 5 bases and J lost 0, with 12 bases in between. The CDR3 totals 14 residues. The CDR3 spells CASRPWRDSYEQYF. The DNA for the CDR3 is TGCGCCAGCAGACCGTGGCGGGACTCCTACGAGCAGTACTTC.

The chain employs TRBV28 and TRBJ1-6; TRBD1 might be the D (6 bases). This CDR3 contains 15 residues. Deletions cut 1 base from V and 7 bases from J, with 11 bases between. Germline CDR1 and CDR2: MDHEN and SYDVKM. The CDR3 region has the DNA TGTGCCAGCAGTTTATCGCAGGGGATGAATTCACCCCTCCACTTT. Its protein product is CASSLSQGMNSPLHF.

This chain links TRBV7-9 with TRBJ1-3; TRBD1 matches 10 bases. The germline CDR1 and CDR2 sequences are SEHNR and FQNEAQ (reference sequence). The CDR3 consists of 15 residues. J lost 3 bases, V lost 8 bases, and 7 bases had no gene match. The DNA for the CDR3 is TGTGCCAGCCCTGAGGACAGGGGGATTGGAAACACCATATATTTT. It codes for CASPEDRGIGNTIYF. The full variable domain, with the rest looked up from reference TRBV7-9 and TRBJ1-3, is DTGVSQNPRHKITKRGQNVTFRCDPISEHNRLYWYRQTLGQGPEFLTYFQNEAQLEKSRLLSDRFSAERPKGSFSTLEIQRTEQGDSAMYLCASPEDRGIGNTIYFGEGSWLTVV.

The chain couples TRBV9 to TRBJ2-1; 16 nucleotides agree with TRBD2. Germline lookup yields CDR1 SGDLS and CDR2 YYNGEE. The J segment lost 3 bases and the V segment lost 6 bases, leaving 12 bases of the junction unmatched. The CDR3 loop spans 19 amino acids. The CDR3 nucleotides are TGTGCCAGCACCCCGCGGGGACTAGCGGGAGGGAATCACTACAATGAGCAGTTCTTC. It codes for CASTPRGLAGGNHYNEQFF.

This clone was counted between two and nine times. The chain couples TRBV2 to TRBJ1-5; D is perhaps TRBD1 (5 bases). In germline, CDR1 is SNHLY, CDR2 FYNNEI. V lost 5 bases and J 7 bases, leaving 15 bases between the germline ends. The CDR3 length is 14 residues. CDR3 region: CASSSTLDSQPQHF. Written as DNA, the CDR3 is TGTGCCAGCAGTTCCACCCTTGACAGCCAGCCCCAGCATTTT.